This TCR beta chain comes out of a study of cytomegalovirus exposure and HLA in healthy donors. Findings and caveats of the study: TCR beta V segments were, for the most part, productive about 87% or about 30% of the time in an earlier analysis. When a later analysis compared HLA-associated TCR beta chains with equally common others, the HLA-associated chains turned out to be more clonally expanded and to have lower generation probabilities.

A note on this clone: Its antigen remains unknown.

Trimming cost V 0 bases and J 4 bases, with 7 bases left between them. The CDR3 contains 13 residues. Germline V lookup: CDR1 SEHNR, CDR2 FQNEAQ (reference sequence). Though probably carrying unrecorded immune exposures, donors were nominally healthy at sampling. The PCR employed 60 Vbeta primers together with 13 Jbeta primers. Data came from immunoSEQ multiplex PCR; TCRdb stores just in-frame clones and leaves some out. The sample lists about 200,000 clones, roughly 80% occurring once. Sequenced: PBMCs. V is TRBV7-9 and J is TRBJ2-7, with D possibly matching TRBD2 (5 bases). The TCR originated in a woman in her forties in good health and CMV-seronegative. The CDR3 region has the DNA TGTGCCAGCAGCTTAGCGGGGAGATACGAGCAGTACTTC. It translates to CASSLAGRYEQYF.